Listed below are T cell receptor beta chains from one sample, sequenced in a study of shared clonotypes between healthy human individuals. The protocol was immunoSEQ multiplex PCR, while the TCRdb copy is restricted to in-frame clones and leaves out a portion. The repertoire holds 1,100,000 or so clones, around 82% seen once, with 0.5% to 0.6% in the top ten. The sequenced material came from memory CD4+ T cells from PBMCs. These receptors all stem from a man aged 18 to 35 in good health. Some clones in this sample may be carry-over from other donors' samples. The CDR3 runs from the conserved cysteine through the conserved F or W. The D gene is left open where the match is weak. Size values are once, few and many counts, or a class for expanded clones, and some rows have none.

size: few; D: -; V: TRBV5-1; J: TRBJ2-7; CDR3: CASKPLPSAYEQYF; DNA: TGCGCCAGCAAACCCCTACCCTCGGCGTACGAGCAGTACTTC
size: -; D: TRBD2; V: TRBV5-6; J: TRBJ2-5; CDR3: CASSATSGRRFETQYF; DNA: TGTGCCAGCAGCGCGACTAGCGGGAGGCGGTTTGAGACCCAGTACTTC
size: few; D: -; V: TRBV10-1; J: TRBJ2-7; CDR3: CASSGEVPPYEQYF; DNA: TGCGCCAGCAGTGGTGAAGTTCCTCCCTACGAGCAGTACTTC
size: few; D: TRBD1; V: TRBV7-2; J: TRBJ2-5; CDR3: CASSLETGGVETQYF; DNA: TGTGCCAGCAGCTTAGAAACAGGGGGAGTAGAGACCCAGTACTTC
size: few; D: -; V: TRBV28; J: TRBJ1-2; CDR3: CASSLSSRANYGYTF; DNA: TGTGCCAGCAGTTTATCGAGCAGAGCTAACTATGGCTACACCTTC
size: -; D: -; V: TRBV6-1; J: TRBJ2-3; CDR3: CASSLADTQYF; DNA: TGTGCCAGCTCTTTGGCAGATACGCAGTATTTT
size: -; D: -; V: TRBV2; J: TRBJ2-1; CDR3: CASRTPGTLNEQFF; DNA: TGTGCCAGCAGAACACCGGGAACCCTCAATGAGCAGTTCTTC
size: -; D: -; V: TRBV19; J: TRBJ2-1; CDR3: CASIKRGLRDEQFF; DNA: TGTGCCAGTATCAAACGGGGGCTAAGGGATGAGCAGTTCTTC
size: -; D: -; V: TRBV5-6; J: TRBJ2-3; CDR3: CASSSTTFTDTQYF; DNA: TGTGCCAGCAGCAGTACTACCTTCACAGATACGCAGTATTTT
size: -; D: -; V: TRBV5-1; J: TRBJ2-1; CDR3: CASSLAGTRGHNEQFF; DNA: TGCGCCAGCAGCTTGGCTGGGACTCGCGGACACAATGAGCAGTTCTTC
size: -; D: TRBD2; V: TRBV4-2; J: TRBJ2-7; CDR3: CASSLGTSGTPYEQYF; DNA: TGTGCCAGCAGCCTTGGGACTAGCGGGACACCCTACGAGCAGTACTTC
size: -; D: -; V: TRBV18; J: TRBJ2-3; CDR3: CASSRGGDTQYF; DNA: TGTGCCAGCTCACGTGGGGGTGATACGCAGTATTTT
size: -; D: -; V: TRBV28; J: TRBJ1-5; CDR3: CASSLLGASNQPQHF; DNA: TGTGCCAGCAGTTTACTGGGGGCGAGCAATCAGCCCCAGCATTTT
size: once; D: TRBD2; V: TRBV4-2; J: TRBJ2-2; CDR3: CASSRVLVGGRVAGELFF; DNA: TGTGCCAGCAGCCGGGTCTTAGTTGGCGGGAGGGTGGCCGGGGAGCTGTTTTTT
size: -; D: TRBD1; V: TRBV4-2; J: TRBJ1-1; CDR3: CASSQDLRQGYTEAFF; DNA: TGTGCCAGCAGCCAAGATCTCCGACAGGGATACACTGAAGCTTTCTTT
size: -; D: -; V: TRBV30; J: TRBJ2-1; CDR3: CAWSVLGTGNEQFF; DNA: TGTGCCTGGAGTGTATTGGGGACGGGGAATGAGCAGTTCTTC